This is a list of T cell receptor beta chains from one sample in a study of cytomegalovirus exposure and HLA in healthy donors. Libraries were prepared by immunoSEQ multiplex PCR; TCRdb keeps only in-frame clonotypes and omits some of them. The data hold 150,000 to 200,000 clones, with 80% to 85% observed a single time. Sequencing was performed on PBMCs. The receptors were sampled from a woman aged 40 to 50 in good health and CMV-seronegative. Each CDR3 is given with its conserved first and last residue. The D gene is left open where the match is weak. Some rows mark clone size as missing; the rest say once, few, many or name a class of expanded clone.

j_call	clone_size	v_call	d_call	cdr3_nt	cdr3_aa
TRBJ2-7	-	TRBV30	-	TGTGCCTGGAAAGGGGGCTCCTACGAGCAGTACTTC	CAWKGGSYEQYF
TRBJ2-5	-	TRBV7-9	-	TGTGCCAGCAGCCCCGGGGTCCGGCAAGAGACCCAGTACTTC	CASSPGVRQETQYF
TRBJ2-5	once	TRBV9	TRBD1	TGTGCCAGCAGCGCACCACCGGGACAGCAAGAGACCCAGTACTTC	CASSAPPGQQETQYF
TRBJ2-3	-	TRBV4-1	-	TGCGCCAGCAGCCAAGTTTCAGGACTGGGCACAGATACGCAGTATTTT	CASSQVSGLGTDTQYF
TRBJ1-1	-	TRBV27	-	TGTGCCAGCAGTGGTACAGGGACCACTGAAGCTTTCTTT	CASSGTGTTEAFF
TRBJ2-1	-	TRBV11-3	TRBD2	TGTGCCAGCAGCCCACCCACCGGGACTAGCGGGAACAATGAGCAGTTCTTC	CASSPPTGTSGNNEQFF
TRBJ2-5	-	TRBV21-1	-	TGTGCCAGCAGCTTTCCCGGACTAGCGGGAGATGGAGAGACCCAGTACTTC	CASSFPGLAGDGETQYF
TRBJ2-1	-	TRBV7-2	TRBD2	TGTGCCAGCAGCTTAGCGCTAGCGGGCCACAATGAGCAGTTCTTC	CASSLALAGHNEQFF
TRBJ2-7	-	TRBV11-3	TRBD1	TGTGCCAGCAGCCCGGGACAGGGGAGCTTCGAGCAGTACTTC	CASSPGQGSFEQYF
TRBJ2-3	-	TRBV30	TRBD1	TGTGCCTGGGGCGCCGGGACAGGGAATTACCTGGCTACGCAGTATTTT	CAWGAGTGNYLATQYF
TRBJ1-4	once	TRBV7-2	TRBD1	TGTGCCAGCAGTCCCACAGGGGCCACTAATGAAAAACTGTTTTTT	CASSPTGATNEKLFF
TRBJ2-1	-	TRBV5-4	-	TGTGCCAGCAGCTCAGGACCAGCCGCAGGAGGATTCTTC	CASSSGPAAGGFF
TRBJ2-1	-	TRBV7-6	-	TGTGCCAGCAGCTTAGAGGCGGTATCAACCAATGAGCAGTTCTTC	CASSLEAVSTNEQFF
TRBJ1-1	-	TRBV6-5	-	TGTGCCAGCCACAGGGACACTGAAGCTTTCTTT	CASHRDTEAFF
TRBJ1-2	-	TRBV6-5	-	TGTGCCAGCAGTTACTCGGCGGCAGGGGTGGGCTACACCTTC	CASSYSAAGVGYTF
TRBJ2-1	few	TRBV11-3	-	TGTGCCAGCAGCCTAGGGGAGTTCTCCTACAATGAGCAGTTCTTC	CASSLGEFSYNEQFF
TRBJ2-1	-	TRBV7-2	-	TGTGCCAGCAATCTGCAAGTGGGGGCCCGACTCGGTGAGCAGTTCTTC	CASNLQVGARLGEQFF